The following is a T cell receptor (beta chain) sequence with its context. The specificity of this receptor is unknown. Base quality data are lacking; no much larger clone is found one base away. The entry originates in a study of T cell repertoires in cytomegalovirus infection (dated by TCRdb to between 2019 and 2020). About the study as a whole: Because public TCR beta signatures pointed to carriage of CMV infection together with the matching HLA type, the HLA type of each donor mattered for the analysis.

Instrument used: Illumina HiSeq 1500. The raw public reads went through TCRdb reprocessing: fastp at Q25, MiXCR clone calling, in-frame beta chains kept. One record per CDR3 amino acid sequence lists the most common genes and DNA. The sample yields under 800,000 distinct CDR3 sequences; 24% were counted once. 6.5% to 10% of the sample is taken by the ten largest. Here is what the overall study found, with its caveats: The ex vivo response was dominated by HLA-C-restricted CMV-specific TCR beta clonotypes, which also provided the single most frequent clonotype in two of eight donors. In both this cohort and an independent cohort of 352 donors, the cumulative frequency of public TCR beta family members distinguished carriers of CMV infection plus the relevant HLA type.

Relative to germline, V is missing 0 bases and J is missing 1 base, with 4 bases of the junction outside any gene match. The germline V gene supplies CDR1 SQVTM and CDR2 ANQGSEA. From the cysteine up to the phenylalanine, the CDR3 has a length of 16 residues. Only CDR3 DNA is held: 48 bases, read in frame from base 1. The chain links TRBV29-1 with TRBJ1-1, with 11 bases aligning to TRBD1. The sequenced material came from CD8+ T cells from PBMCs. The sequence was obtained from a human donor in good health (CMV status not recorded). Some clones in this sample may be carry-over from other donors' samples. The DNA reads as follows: TGCAGCGTTGAAGAGTCGGACAGGGGGCAGAACACTGAAGCTTTCTTT. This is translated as CSVEESDRGQNTEAFF.